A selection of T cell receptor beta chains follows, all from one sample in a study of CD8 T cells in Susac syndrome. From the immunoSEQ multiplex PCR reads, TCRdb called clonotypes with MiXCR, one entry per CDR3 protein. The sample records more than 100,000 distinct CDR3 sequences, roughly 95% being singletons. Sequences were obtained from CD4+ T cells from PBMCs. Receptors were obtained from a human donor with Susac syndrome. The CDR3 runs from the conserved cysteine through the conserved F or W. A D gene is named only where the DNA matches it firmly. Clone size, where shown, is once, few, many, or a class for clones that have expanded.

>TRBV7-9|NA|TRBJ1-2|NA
TGTGCCAGCATCCCCTACAGGGTCTATGGCTACACCTTC
CASIPYRVYGYTF
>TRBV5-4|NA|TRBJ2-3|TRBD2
TGTGCCAGCAGCGGGGGACTAGCGGGTGCGGCCCCTACGAGGACAGATACGCAGTATTTT
CASSGGLAGAAPTRTDTQYF
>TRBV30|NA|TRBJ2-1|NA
TGTGCCTGGAGGCGGGATAGGTACAATGAGCAGTTCTTC
CAWRRDRYNEQFF
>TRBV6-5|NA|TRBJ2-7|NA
TGTGCCAGCAGTTTAACGGAAGGTTACGAGCAGTACTTC
CASSLTEGYEQYF
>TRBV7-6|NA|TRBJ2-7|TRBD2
TGTGCCAGCAGTTATAGCGGGAACTCAGCCGAGCAGTACTTC
CASSYSGNSAEQYF
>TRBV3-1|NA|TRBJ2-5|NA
TGTGCCAGCAGCCAAGTACCCCCCTCCAGCAGGGGAGGGGAGACCCAGTACTTC
CASSQVPPSSRGGETQYF
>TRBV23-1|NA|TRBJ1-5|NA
TGCGCCAGCCAACTAGAAGGGGAACCGGATTGGTGTCAGCCCCAGCATTTT
CASQLEGEPDWCQPQHF
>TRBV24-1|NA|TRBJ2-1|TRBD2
TGTGCCACCAGTGCCCCTAGCGGGAGTCTAAATGAGCAGTTCTTC
CATSAPSGSLNEQFF
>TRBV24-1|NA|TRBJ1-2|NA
TGTGCCACCAGTGGCCTAGATGGCTACACCTTC
CATSGLDGYTF
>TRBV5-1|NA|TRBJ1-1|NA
TGCGCCAGCAGATTTTTCGACAGCCCGAACACTGAAGCTTTCTTT
CASRFFDSPNTEAFF
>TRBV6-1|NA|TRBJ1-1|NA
TGTGCCAGCAGTAGGGGACACCTCACTGAAGCTTTCTTT
CASSRGHLTEAFF
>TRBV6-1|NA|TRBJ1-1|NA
TGTGCCAGCAGTGAAATTCGAGGAACTGAAGCTTTCTTT
CASSEIRGTEAFF
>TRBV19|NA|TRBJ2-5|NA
TGTGCCAGTAGTTCCCGCCTGGGGACTCTGTACCAAGAGACCCAGTACTTC
CASSSRLGTLYQETQYF
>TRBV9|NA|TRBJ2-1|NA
TGTGCCAGCAGCCTTAGCGGCAACGTGGGAAATGAGCAGTTCTTC
CASSLSGNVGNEQFF
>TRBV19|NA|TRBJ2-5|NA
TGTGCCAGTAGTTTGAAGGGGAGGCAAGAGACCCAGTACTTC
CASSLKGRQETQYF
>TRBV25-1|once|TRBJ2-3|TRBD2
TGTGCCAGCAGTGACAGACCGTCTAGCGGGAGGGCAGATACGCAGTATTTT
CASSDRPSSGRADTQYF
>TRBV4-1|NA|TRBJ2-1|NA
TGCGCCAGCAGCCAAGAAACTCGGACCGCCAATGAGCAGTTCTTC
CASSQETRTANEQFF
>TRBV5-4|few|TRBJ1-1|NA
TGTGCCAGCAGCTTGGACAGGAACACTGAAGCTTTCTTT
CASSLDRNTEAFF
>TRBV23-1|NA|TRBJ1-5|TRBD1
TGCGCCAGCAGTCAACCCGGGACAGGGTATCTGGTGGGCAATCAGCCCCAGCATTTT
CASSQPGTGYLVGNQPQHF
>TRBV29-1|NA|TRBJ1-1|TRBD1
TGCAGCGTTGAGACAGGGGGGGCTGAAGCTTTCTTT
CSVETGGAEAFF
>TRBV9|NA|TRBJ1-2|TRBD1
TGTGCCAGCAAAGGGGGCGACTATGGCTACACCTTC
CASKGGDYGYTF
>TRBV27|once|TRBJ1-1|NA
TGTGCCAGCAGTTTAGCTCCGGCCCCGAGGTACACTGAAGCTTTCTTT
CASSLAPAPRYTEAFF
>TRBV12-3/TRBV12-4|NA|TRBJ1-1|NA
TGTGCCAGCAGAGCTCTCGGCCGTAACACTGAAGCTTTCTTT
CASRALGRNTEAFF
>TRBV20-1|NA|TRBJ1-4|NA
TGCAGTGCTAGAGATCTAGGGGTAAAAAGTGAAAAACTGTTTTTT
CSARDLGVKSEKLFF
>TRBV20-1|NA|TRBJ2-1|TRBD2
TGCAGTGCTAGGAGGACTAGCGAAAATGAGCAGTTCTTC
CSARRTSENEQFF
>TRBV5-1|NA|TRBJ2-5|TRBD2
TGCGCCAGCAGTACCGGACTAGCGGGAGGAGAGACCCAGTACTTC
CASSTGLAGGETQYF
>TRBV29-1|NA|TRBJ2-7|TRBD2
TGCAGCGTTCTAATTCCGGGACTAGCATCCGAGCAGTACTTC
CSVLIPGLASEQYF
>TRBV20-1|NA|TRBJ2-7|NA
TGCAGTGCTAGGCCCGGGACTGCCTACGAGCAGTACTTC
CSARPGTAYEQYF
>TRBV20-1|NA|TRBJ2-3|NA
TGCAGTGGAGTGAGCACAGATACGCAGTATTTT
CSGVSTDTQYF
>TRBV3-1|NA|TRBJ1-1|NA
TGTGCCAGCAGCCAACATAGGGGCACTGAAGCTTTCTTT
CASSQHRGTEAFF
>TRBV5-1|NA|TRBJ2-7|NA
TGCGCCAGCAGCGCCGGACCCGGCTCCTACGAGCAGTACTTC
CASSAGPGSYEQYF
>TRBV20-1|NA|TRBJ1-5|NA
TGCAGTGCTGCCACCTCGGGGCATAGCAATCAGCCCCAGCATTTT
CSAATSGHSNQPQHF
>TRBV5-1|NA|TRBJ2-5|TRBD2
TGCGCCAGCAGCTGGGGGACTAGCGGGAGGGCCAGCCAAGAGACCCAGTACTTC
CASSWGTSGRASQETQYF
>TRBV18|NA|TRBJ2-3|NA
TGTGCCAGCTCACCACAAGGAGCATCGGATACGCAGTATTTT
CASSPQGASDTQYF
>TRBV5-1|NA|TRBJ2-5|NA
TGCGCCAGCAGCTCTCCGATCAAGGGCCAAGAGACCCAGTACTTC
CASSSPIKGQETQYF
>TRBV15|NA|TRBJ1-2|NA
TGTGCCACCAGCAGATATAGGGGGGATGGCTATGGCTACACCTTC
CATSRYRGDGYGYTF
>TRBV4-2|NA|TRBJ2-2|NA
TGTGCCAGCAGCCAAGACCCGGAAAACACCGGGGAGCTGTTTTTT
CASSQDPENTGELFF
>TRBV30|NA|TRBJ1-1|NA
TGTGCCTGGAGTACACGGGGGGGGAACACTGAAGCTTTCTTT
CAWSTRGGNTEAFF
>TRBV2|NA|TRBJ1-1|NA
TGTGCCAGCAGGGTGGACGGACTCACTGAAGCTTTCTTT
CASRVDGLTEAFF
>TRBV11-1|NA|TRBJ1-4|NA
TGTGCCAGCAGCTTACGCAGAGGTTATGAAAAACTGTTTTTT
CASSLRRGYEKLFF
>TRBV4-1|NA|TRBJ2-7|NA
TGCGCCAGCAGCCCAACTTTGGGGAGGCTGTACGAGCAGTACTTC
CASSPTLGRLYEQYF
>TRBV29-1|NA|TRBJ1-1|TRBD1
TGCAGCGTCGGACAGGCTTTTCATCACACTGAAGCTTTCTTT
CSVGQAFHHTEAFF
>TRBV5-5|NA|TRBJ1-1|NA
TGTGCCAGCAGCCTCGTCGTTGGGGCGCGGAACACTGAAGCTTTCTTT
CASSLVVGARNTEAFF
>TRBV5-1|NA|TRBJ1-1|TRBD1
TGCGCCAGCAGCCGTAAGACAGGGGTGAACACTGAAGCTTTCTTT
CASSRKTGVNTEAFF